Reported below is one T cell receptor (beta chain). Germline V CDR1 and CDR2: MNHEY, SMNVEV (reference sequence). This CDR3 is built from 15 residues. V gave up 1 base and J gave up 4 bases, with 12 bases separating them. These data are taken from a study of blood T cell repertoires in COVID-19. In the source study's methods: Cell counts per sample came from amplifying reference gene primers. The assay was immunoSEQ multiplex PCR, and TCRdb's table has in-frame clones only and misses some. V, J and clone size are taken as reported in that table, and D and trimming were inferred from the DNA itself. The sample lists tens of thousands of clones, 70% to 90% occurring once.

This chain uses TRBV27 with TRBJ2-3; D is unclear. The sequence was obtained from an older woman with active COVID-19. The source material was peripheral blood. The CDR3 DNA sequence: TGTGCCAGCAGTTTATTAGGCGGTTTTGCAGATACGCAGTATTTT. This encodes CASSLLGGFADTQYF.